The rows below give T cell receptor beta chains drawn from one sample of a study of cytomegalovirus exposure and HLA in healthy donors. Only in-frame clones appear in the TCRdb table, and some are missing; sequencing was by immunoSEQ multiplex PCR. The table lists 100,000 to 150,000 clones, about nine tenths of them singletons. Specimen: PBMCs. These receptors were taken from a woman between 18 and 29 years old in good health and CMV-seronegative. CDR3s include the opening cysteine and the closing phenylalanine or tryptophan. D genes are given only for firm matches. A row's size may be missing; if present it is once, few, many or a size class.

clone size	D gene	V gene	J gene	CDR3 DNA	CDR3 protein
.	.	TRBV7-9	TRBJ1-2	TGTGCCAGCAGCGGTCCGGGGGGTAACTATGGCTACACCTTC	CASSGPGGNYGYTF
.	TRBD2	TRBV7-9	TRBJ2-5	TGTGCCAGCACCTTCTCTGGGTTTCGGACTAGCGGGAGTAAAAAGACCCAGTACTTC	CASTFSGFRTSGSKKTQYF
.	.	TRBV6-1	TRBJ2-5	TGTGCCAGCAGGATCTGGACACGAGAGACCCAGTACTTC	CASRIWTRETQYF
few	.	TRBV25-1	TRBJ1-2	TGTGCCAGCAGGCCTGAAGCAGGGCGGGGTAACTATGGCTACACCTTC	CASRPEAGRGNYGYTF
.	TRBD1	TRBV7-9	TRBJ2-7	TGTGCCAGCAGCACCCGGGACAGATCCTCCTACGAGCAGTACTTC	CASSTRDRSSYEQYF
.	TRBD2	TRBV7-6	TRBJ2-5	TGTGCCAGCAGCCCCTTGACTAGCGGTCAAGAGACCCAGTACTTC	CASSPLTSGQETQYF
few	.	TRBV20-1	TRBJ1-2	TGCAGTGCTAGGGAGAACTATGGCTACACCTTC	CSARENYGYTF
.	TRBD1	TRBV2	TRBJ1-1	TGTGCCAGCCTTAGGGACAGGAGCACTGAAGCTTTCTTT	CASLRDRSTEAFF
.	.	TRBV4-2	TRBJ2-7	TGTGCCAGCAGCCCCCGGGACTGGAGCTACGAGCAGTACTTC	CASSPRDWSYEQYF
.	TRBD2	TRBV18	TRBJ2-3	TGTGCCAGCTCGTCCGGGAGGATGGGCACAGATACGCAGTATTTT	CASSSGRMGTDTQYF
.	TRBD1	TRBV29-1	TRBJ2-6	TGCAGCGTTGCAGGGACAGGCTCTGGGGCCAACGTCCTGACTTTC	CSVAGTGSGANVLTF
.	.	TRBV5-1	TRBJ2-5	TGCGCCAGCAGGGCCGATCTAGCGACTATAAGGGAGACCCAGTACTTC	CASRADLATIRETQYF
.	TRBD2	TRBV11-3	TRBJ2-5	TGTGCCAGCAGCCTCTGGGATAGCGGGAGTGAAGAGACCCAGTACTTC	CASSLWDSGSEETQYF
.	.	TRBV5-1	TRBJ2-3	TGCGCCAGCAGCTCCCACTACACAGATACGCAGTATTTT	CASSSHYTDTQYF
.	.	TRBV18	TRBJ1-4	TGTGCCAGCTCACCACGACAGGCAACTAATGAAAAACTGTTTTTT	CASSPRQATNEKLFF
.	.	TRBV30	TRBJ2-1	TGTGCCTGGAGTGATCGTTTGAGGGGGTTTTACAATGAGCAGTTCTTC	CAWSDRLRGFYNEQFF
.	TRBD1	TRBV7-7	TRBJ1-2	TGTGCTAGCAGCCAGACAGGGGGGTATGGCTACACCTTC	CASSQTGGYGYTF
.	.	TRBV10-1	TRBJ1-1	TGCGCCAGCAGTGAGGAGGAAGGCACTGAAGCTTTCTTT	CASSEEEGTEAFF
once	.	TRBV11-3	TRBJ2-5	TGTGCCAGCAGCTCGAGGGTCCAAGAGACCCAGTACTTC	CASSSRVQETQYF
.	.	TRBV30	TRBJ2-7	TGTGCCTGGAGGGAGCCCGGACTCTACGAGCAGTACTTC	CAWREPGLYEQYF
.	.	TRBV27	TRBJ2-1	TGCGCGATTAAAACAGGGAGGGGGTACAATGAGCAGTTCTTC	CAIKTGRGYNEQFF
.	.	TRBV14	TRBJ2-5	TGTGCCAGCAGCCAAGAGGCGGCATCTCAAGAGACCCAGTACTTC	CASSQEAASQETQYF
.	.	TRBV7-8	TRBJ1-1	TGTGCCAGCAGCTTGATCAGATACACTGAAGCTTTCTTT	CASSLIRYTEAFF
.	.	TRBV5-1	TRBJ2-4	TGCGCCAGCAGCGCACAGGGACGGGCCAAAAACATTCAGTACTTC	CASSAQGRAKNIQYF
once	.	TRBV6-5	TRBJ2-7	TGTGCCAGCAGTCGATCTGGACAGTTTAACGAGCAGTACTTC	CASSRSGQFNEQYF
once	.	TRBV4-2	TRBJ2-7	TGTGCCAGCAGCCAAGGAGGGCGGACCTACGAGCAGTACTTC	CASSQGGRTYEQYF
.	.	TRBV5-4	TRBJ2-7	TGTGCCAGCAGCCGCCCACAGACCTACGAGCAGTACTTC	CASSRPQTYEQYF
.	TRBD2	TRBV6-5	TRBJ2-7	TGTGCCAGCAGTTCGACGACTAGCGGCTACGAGCAGTACTTC	CASSSTTSGYEQYF
.	.	TRBV27	TRBJ2-1	TGTGCCAGCAGTACGGCGCAGCGGTACAATGAGCAGTTCTTC	CASSTAQRYNEQFF
.	TRBD2	TRBV10-3	TRBJ2-3	TGTGCCACCACCACGGGAGGGCCCGTAGATACGCAGTATTTT	CATTTGGPVDTQYF
.	.	TRBV27	TRBJ2-7	TGTGCCAGCAGAAACTCTCTCTCCTACGAGCAGTACTTC	CASRNSLSYEQYF
.	.	TRBV28	TRBJ2-5	TGTGCCAGCTGGGGGGTTCAAGAGACCCAGTACTTC	CASWGVQETQYF
.	.	TRBV9	TRBJ2-7	TGTGCCAGCAGCGTAAGTCCCGGCTACGAGCAGTACTTC	CASSVSPGYEQYF
.	.	TRBV10-3	TRBJ2-3	TGTGCCACCGCGGGGCAGGGTACGCAGTATTTT	CATAGQGTQYF
.	.	TRBV6-1	TRBJ2-7	TGTGCCAGCAGTGAAGCTCCCCGAGAGTACTTC	CASSEAPREYF
.	TRBD1	TRBV27	TRBJ1-2	TGTGCCAGCAGTTTAGGGGCAGGGGGCTATGGCTACACCTTC	CASSLGAGGYGYTF
once	TRBD1	TRBV7-9	TRBJ1-1	TGTGCCAGCAGCATCCACAGGGGACCCGTTCGTGGAGCTTTCTTT	CASSIHRGPVRGAFF
.	.	TRBV11-2	TRBJ2-3	TGTGCCAGCAGCTTAGGGGCGGGGTACACAGATACGCAGTATTTT	CASSLGAGYTDTQYF
.	TRBD1	TRBV2	TRBJ2-7	TGTGCCACGCTGAGGGGACAGATAAAATCCTACGAGCAGTACTTC	CATLRGQIKSYEQYF
.	.	TRBV4-1	TRBJ1-1	TGCGCCAGCAGCCAAGATGCGGCAGGGCCCACTGAAGCTTTCTTT	CASSQDAAGPTEAFF
.	TRBD2	TRBV4-1	TRBJ2-7	TGCGCCAGCAGCCAAGATACTAGCGGGGGGTCCTACGAGCAGTACTTC	CASSQDTSGGSYEQYF
.	.	TRBV10-3	TRBJ1-1	TGTGCCATCAGTGAGACAGAGAACACTGAAGCTTTCTTT	CAISETENTEAFF
once	.	TRBV13	TRBJ1-2	TGTGCCAGCGAGGGACATGCTTCTAACTATGGCTACACCTTC	CASEGHASNYGYTF
.	.	TRBV7-9	TRBJ1-1	TGTGCCAGCAGGGCGAAATTAACAGTGAACACTGAAGCTTTCTTT	CASRAKLTVNTEAFF
.	TRBD2	TRBV5-1	TRBJ2-3	TGCGCCAGTCGACTAGCGATCACAGATACGCAGTATTTT	CASRLAITDTQYF